This TCR beta chain was documented in a study of monozygotic twins with inflammatory bowel disease. Comments on this clonotype: The antigen remains unidentified.

Each sample's cDNA came from eight separate reactions. Using the 5' RACE reads, TCRdb records one entry per CDR3 protein without DNA. The sample has under 350,000 distinct CDR3 sequences, and its top ten clones hold more than 4.5%. Findings and caveats of the study: Patients got different immunosuppressive treatments, which may have made their repertoires more variable.

From germline, CDR1 is DFQATT and CDR2 SNEGSKA (reference sequence). The CDR3 is 12 residues long. A 2.5 ml blood sample was drawn per donor. The sample was blood. This sequence originates from a human donor with ulcerative colitis or Crohn's disease, or a healthy co-twin of an affected twin (not recorded which). The chain is built from TRBV20-1 and TRBJ1-4. CDR3 in amino acids: CSARNSNEKLFF.